The present TCR beta chain was sequenced within a study of T cells in Graves' hyperthyroidism and ophthalmopathy. The junction had 7 bases not matched to a gene; V was cut back by 2 bases and J by 11 bases. The germline V gene encodes CDR1 MGHRA and CDR2 YSYEKL. The CDR3 consists of 13 residues. The source material, RNA transcripts, was used to amplify TCR beta CDR3 regions. Using the HTBI primer set, a first-round RT-PCR was run on the TCR CDR3. TCRdb re-called the multiplex PCR reads through MiXCR, storing one row per CDR3 protein. The top ten clones hold about 8.3% of a sample with 610,000 or so distinct CDR3 sequences, about 43% of them seen once. This clonotype was seen ten or more times.

What was sequenced was peripheral blood or thyroid tissue (not recorded which). The gene calls are TRBV4-1 and TRBJ1-1; 8 bases agree with TRBD1. The clonotype comes from a woman between 18 and 29 years old with Graves' hyperthyroidism. The CDR3 DNA follows: TGCGCCAGCAGCCAACCATTGACAGGGGTGGCTTTCTTT. Translating gives CASSQPLTGVAFF.